The 30 T cell receptor beta chains listed next were all sequenced from one sample in a study of T cell responses to AZD1222 COVID-19 vaccine. TCRdb keeps only in-frame clones here, not all; method: immunoSEQ multiplex PCR. The sample lists over 85,000 clones, about 87% occurring once. The sample here was peripheral blood, taken on day 0 of AZD1222 vaccination. These receptors came from an adult in good health.

This clone has a single count. V is TRBV5-5 and J is TRBJ2-2; D may be TRBD1 (6 bases). CDR3 size: 15 residues. Germline V lookup: CDR1 SGHKS, CDR2 YYEKEE (reference sequence). Trimming stripped 2 bases from V and 5 bases from J, with 13 bases between. CDR3 residues: CASSLARGGTGELFF. CDR3 nucleotides: TGTGCCAGCAGCTTAGCCAGGGGTGGGACCGGGGAGCTGTTTTTT.

The rearrangement joins TRBV5-1 to TRBJ1-1; 11 nucleotides match TRBD1. V was clipped by 5 bases and J by 5 bases; unmatched bases: 14. Germline CDR1 is SGHRS and CDR2 is YFSETQ. The CDR3 is made up of 17 amino acids. The CDR3 protein is CASRAGQGETRGTEAFF. The DNA for the CDR3 is TGCGCCAGCAGGGCGGGACAGGGGGAGACCCGGGGGACTGAAGCTTTCTTT.

This chain joins TRBV6-5 and TRBJ1-2; D gene ambiguous. The germline CDR1 and CDR2 sequences are MNHEY and SVGAGI. The germline V and J ends were trimmed by 6 bases and 8 bases, with 13 bases remaining between them. This CDR3 contains 12 residues. The CDR3 nucleotides are TGTGCCAGCAGAACCGGAGGGAACGGCTACACCTTC. Translation: CASRTGGNGYTF.

This sequence joins TRBV18 and TRBJ1-1, with D unresolved. CDR3 length: 14 residues. V was shortened by 6 bases and J by 4 bases, with 15 bases between the two germline ends. The germline V gene encodes CDR1 KGHSH and CDR2 LQKENI. The CDR3 loop is CASSQGMEGTEAFF. The CDR3 nucleotides read TGTGCCAGCTCCCAAGGGATGGAGGGCACTGAAGCTTTCTTT. The whole variable domain, filled in from reference TRBV18 and TRBJ1-1, reads NAGVMQNPRHLVRRRGQEARLRCSPMKGHSHVYWYRQLPEEGLKFMVYLQKENIIDESGMPKERFSAEFPKEGPSILRIQQVVRGDSAAYFCASSQGMEGTEAFFGQGTRLTVV.

The V and J genes are TRBV4-1 and TRBJ1-1; D is perhaps TRBD1 (6 bases). V lost 4 bases, J lost 6 bases, and 15 bases lay in between. Germline V gives CDR1 MGHRA, CDR2 YSYEKL. There are 14 residues in the CDR3. The CDR3 region is CASSRHQGPAEAFF. CDR3 coding DNA: TGCGCCAGCAGCCGACATCAGGGGCCCGCTGAAGCTTTCTTT.

This chain connects TRBV5-4 to TRBJ1-2; 11 nucleotides align to TRBD1. V shed 2 bases and J 8 bases; nucleotides not matched to a gene: 5. CDR1 is SGHNT and CDR2 is YYREEE in the germline V gene (reference sequence). The CDR3 loop spans 14 amino acids. CDR3 nucleotide sequence: TGTGCCAGCAGCTTCGGGACAGGGGGAAGCGGCTACACCTTC. This codes for CASSFGTGGSGYTF. Filled out from reference TRBV5-4 and TRBJ1-2, the complete variable domain reads ETGVTQSPTHLIKTRGQQVTLRCSSQSGHNTVSWYQQALGQGPQFIFQYYREEENGRGNFPPRFSGLQFPNYSSELNVNALELDDSALYLCASSFGTGGSGYTFGSGTRLTVV.

This sequence joins TRBV18 and TRBJ1-2; TRBD1 agrees at 10 bases. V trimming: 3 bases; J trimming: 4 bases; junction bases outside the gene matches: 5. The germline V gene encodes CDR1 KGHSH and CDR2 LQKENI. The CDR3 has 15 residues. CDR3 coding DNA: TGTGCCAGCTCACCGACAGGGGGCGAGAGCTATGGCTACACCTTC. Its protein product is CASSPTGGESYGYTF.

V and J are TRBV12-3 or TRBV12-4 and TRBJ1-1; D remains ambiguous. Trimming removed 6 bases at V and 1 base at J, with 9 bases between. The CDR3 is 13 residues long. The CDR3: CASRASGNTEAFF. CDR3 nucleotide sequence: TGTGCCAGCAGGGCCTCAGGGAACACTGAAGCTTTCTTT.

This chain links TRBV6-2 or TRBV6-3 with TRBJ1-1; D remains ambiguous. CDR1 is MNHEY and CDR2 is SVGEGT in the germline V gene. The V end lost 5 bases, the J end lost 6 bases, and 19 bases lay between the germline ends. This CDR3 is 15 amino acids long. The DNA for the CDR3 is TGTGCCAGCAGTGACCCCGGGAACCTAAAACCTGAAGCTTTCTTT. Its protein is CASSDPGNLKPEAFF.

This clone appeared once. The chain joins TRBV21-1 to TRBJ2-5. TRBV21-1 is deemed a pseudogene. The CDR3 runs 15 residues. CDR3 protein: CASSAKVWDRGTQYF. The CDR3, as DNA: TGTGCCAGCAGCGCAAAAGTATGGGACCGGGGGACCCAGTACTTC.

V and J are TRBV21-1 and TRBJ1-5. TRBV21-1 is a pseudogene. CDR3 length: 16 residues. CDR3 residues: CASSKKGDGSNQPQHF. CDR3 in DNA: TGTGCCAGCAGCAAAAAGGGTGACGGTAGCAATCAGCCCCAGCATTTT.

This clone came up once. V and J are TRBV19 and TRBJ1-1; TRBD1 might be the D (5 bases). Trimming took off 2 bases at V and 5 bases at J, with 15 bases between the two ends. Germline assignment: CDR1 LNHDA and CDR2 SQIVND (reference sequence). The CDR3 is 15 amino acids. Here the CDR3 reads CASSILGAGRTEAFF. The CDR3 DNA is TGTGCCAGTAGTATACTGGGTGCAGGGAGGACTGAAGCTTTCTTT.

The rearrangement links TRBV7-9 to TRBJ1-2; no reliable D call. V was shortened by 3 bases and J by 6 bases, with 8 bases between the two germline ends. CDR3 length: 12 amino acids. Germline-derived CDR1 and CDR2 are SEHNR and FQNEAQ (reference sequence). The CDR3 bases are TGTGCCAGCAGCTTGGGTGGGAATGGCTACACCTTC. Translation: CASSLGGNGYTF.

This chain links TRBV2 with TRBJ2-5; perhaps TRBD2 as D (6 bases). The CDR3 length is 14 residues. V was trimmed by 4 bases and J by 4 bases, leaving 13 bases between them. CDR1 is SNHLY, CDR2 FYNNEI, per germline. CDR3 residues: CASSVRGSGETQYF. In nucleotides, the CDR3 is TGTGCCAGCAGTGTTCGGGGGTCAGGAGAGACCCAGTACTTC.

The chain links TRBV4-2 to TRBJ1-5; possible D gene TRBD1, 6 bases. Deletions cut 4 bases from V and 2 bases from J, with 12 bases between. CDR1 is LGHNA and CDR2 is YNFKEQ in the germline V gene. This CDR3 is built from 15 residues. This chain's CDR3 is CASSRLQGGNQPQHF. The CDR3 region has the DNA TGTGCCAGCAGCCGATTACAGGGAGGCAATCAGCCCCAGCATTTT.

This chain uses TRBV19 with TRBJ1-1, with 11 bases aligning to TRBD1. This CDR3 is built from 14 residues. The junction had 4 bases not matched to a gene; V was cut back by 5 bases and J by 5 bases. Germline V CDR1 and CDR2: LNHDA, SQIVND (reference sequence). In nucleotides, the CDR3 is TGTGCCAGTAGTGGGACAGGGGGGCGGACTGAAGCTTTCTTT. Translated: CASSGTGGRTEAFF. Looking up the rest from reference TRBV19 and TRBJ1-1 gives the full variable domain: DGGITQSPKYLFRKEGQNVTLSCEQNLNHDAMYWYRQDPGQGLRLIYYSQIVNDFQKGDIAEGYSVSREKKESFPLTVTSAQKNPTAFYLCASSGTGGRTEAFFGQGTRLTVV.

The chain has TRBV27 and TRBJ1-1; D uncertain. Between the trimmed V and J ends, which lost 3 bases and 0 bases, there was a span of 8 bases. CDR3 length: 14 residues. CDR1 is MNHEY and CDR2 is SMNVEV in the germline V gene (reference sequence). The CDR3 DNA follows: TGTGCCAGCAGTTTCATGGCCGTGAACACTGAAGCTTTCTTT. This encodes CASSFMAVNTEAFF.

The chain uses TRBV30 and TRBJ1-1, with D unclear. CDR1 and CDR2 from the germline V gene are GTSNPN and SVGIG (reference sequence). V shed 0 bases and J shed 2 bases, with 4 bases lying between them. This CDR3 spans 12 amino acids. Written as DNA, the CDR3 is TGTGCCTGGAGTGTAGGAAACACTGAAGCTTTCTTT. Translating it yields CAWSVGNTEAFF.

CDR3 DNA sequence: TGCGCCAGCGGAGACACAGGGATCGGCTACACCTTC. Protein sequence: CASGDTGIGYTF. The chain couples TRBV5-1 to TRBJ1-2; D perhaps matches TRBD1 (6 bases). The CDR3 consists of 12 residues. Per the germline V gene, CDR1 is SGHRS and CDR2 is YFSETQ. Trimming removed 7 bases at V and 8 bases at J, with 15 bases between.

This chain connects TRBV27 to TRBJ2-7; 9 bases align to TRBD1. Germline lookup yields CDR1 MNHEY and CDR2 SMNVEV (reference sequence). This CDR3 has 14 amino acids. V lost 2 bases to trimming and J lost 4 bases; unmatched junction nucleotides: 3. Here the CDR3 reads CASSLGTGIYEQYF. The DNA for the CDR3 is TGTGCCAGCAGTTTAGGGACAGGGATTTACGAGCAGTACTTC.

The chain joins TRBV19 to TRBJ2-7; D unclear. The length of the CDR3 is 14 residues. Germline CDR1 LNHDA, CDR2 SQIVND (reference sequence). V gave up 7 bases and J gave up 3 bases, with 16 bases separating them. The CDR3 DNA reads TGTGCCAGTACCTCTACGTACAGTAACTACGAGCAGTACTTC. It encodes CASTSTYSNYEQYF.

The V call is TRBV3-1 (or the pseudogene TRBV3-2), the J call TRBJ1-3; TRBD1 matches at 10 bases. The junction had 15 bases not matched to a gene; V was cut back by 6 bases and J by 4 bases. The germline V gene encodes CDR1 LGHDT and CDR2 YNNKEL (reference sequence). There are 18 residues in the CDR3. This CDR3 is CASRIRDRGLSGGNTIYF. The CDR3 DNA follows: TGTGCCAGCAGAATCCGGGACAGGGGACTTTCGGGAGGAAACACCATATATTTT.

This clone was seen just once. The gene calls are TRBV7-2 and TRBJ1-1; D call uncertain. Trimming took 5 bases from V and 0 from J, leaving 7 bases between them. Germline assignment: CDR1 SGHTA and CDR2 FQGNSA. This CDR3 is 13 amino acids long. This chain's CDR3 is CASSPRMNTEAFF. CDR3 bases: TGTGCCAGCAGCCCAAGAATGAACACTGAAGCTTTCTTT.

This clone was found a few times. This chain uses TRBV10-3 with TRBJ2-2; perhaps D is TRBD1 or TRBD2 (5 bases each). The ends were cut back, 7 bases at V and 3 bases at J, with 12 bases in the middle. Germline V gene lookup returns CDR1 ENHRY and CDR2 SYGVKD. CDR3 length: 14 residues. The CDR3 bases are TGTGCCATCATGGGGCAGGGACACACCGGGGAGCTGTTTTTT. Its protein product is CAIMGQGHTGELFF.

The CDR3 is CASSGSGGGADTQYF. The CDR3 DNA is TGTGCCAGCAGCGGGTCGGGGGGCGGTGCAGATACGCAGTATTTT. The chain joins TRBV7-9 to TRBJ2-3, with D perhaps matching TRBD2 (7 bases). Per germline, CDR1 SEHNR and CDR2 FQNEAQ (reference sequence). V shed 5 bases and J shed 4 bases, with 16 bases lying between them. There are 15 residues in the CDR3. Full variable domain (remainder filled in from reference TRBV7-9 and TRBJ2-3): DTGVSQNPRHKITKRGQNVTFRCDPISEHNRLYWYRQTLGQGPEFLTYFQNEAQLEKSRLLSDRFSAERPKGSFSTLEIQRTEQGDSAMYLCASSGSGGGADTQYFGPGTRLTVL.

J is TRBJ1-3 and V is TRBV11-2, with unresolved D. The V and J ends lost 7 bases and 4 bases respectively, with 8 bases between them. CDR1 is SGHAT, CDR2 FQNNGV, per germline. CDR3 length equals 12 residues. Here the CDR3 reads CASTPPGNTIYF. CDR3 nucleotide sequence: TGTGCCAGCACCCCCCCCGGAAACACCATATATTTT. Complete variable domain (other parts from reference TRBV11-2 and TRBJ1-3): EAGVAQSPRYKIIEKRQSVAFWCNPISGHATLYWYQQILGQGPKLLIQFQNNGVVDDSQLPKDRFSAERLKGVDSTLKIQPAKLEDSAVYLCASTPPGNTIYFGEGSWLTVV.

This CDR3 reads CASSRRDRGRPTDTQYF. CDR3 coding DNA: TGCGCCAGCAGCAGGAGGGACAGGGGAAGACCCACAGATACGCAGTATTTT. The chain uses TRBV5-1 and TRBJ2-3; TRBD1 agrees at 10 bases. The CDR3 runs to 17 residues. Germline V lookup: CDR1 SGHRS, CDR2 YFSETQ. J gave up 2 bases and V 4 bases, and 10 bases lay outside the gene matches.

The chain uses TRBV9 and TRBJ2-7; D possibly uses TRBD1 or TRBD2 (5 bases each). The CDR3 runs to 16 residues. Deletions cut 0 bases from V and 4 bases from J, with 17 bases between. Germline CDR1 reads SGDLS; CDR2 reads YYNGEE. The DNA of the CDR3 is TGTGCCAGCAGCGTAGGGGGGAGCTCCGCCGGATACGAGCAGTACTTC. Protein sequence: CASSVGGSSAGYEQYF.

This clone was recorded once. The chain employs TRBV2 and TRBJ1-1, with 10 nucleotides matching TRBD1. The CDR3 is made up of 16 amino acids. Trimming removed 2 bases from V and 11 bases from J; junction bases left unmatched: 14. In germline, CDR1 is SNHLY, CDR2 FYNNEI. The CDR3 nucleotides read TGTGCCAGCAGTGAAAGGGGGGGACAGGGGAAAAGCTGGGCTTTCTTT. Protein product: CASSERGGQGKSWAFF.

The chain joins TRBV25-1 to TRBJ1-2, with TRBD1 matching 8 bases. The CDR3 consists of 12 residues. Germline V gives CDR1 MGHDK, CDR2 SYGVNS. Trimming at V came to 5 bases and at J to 13 bases, leaving 9 bases not matched to a gene. The CDR3 reads CASSYKDRASTF. CDR3 bases: TGTGCCAGCAGTTACAAGGACAGGGCGTCCACCTTC.